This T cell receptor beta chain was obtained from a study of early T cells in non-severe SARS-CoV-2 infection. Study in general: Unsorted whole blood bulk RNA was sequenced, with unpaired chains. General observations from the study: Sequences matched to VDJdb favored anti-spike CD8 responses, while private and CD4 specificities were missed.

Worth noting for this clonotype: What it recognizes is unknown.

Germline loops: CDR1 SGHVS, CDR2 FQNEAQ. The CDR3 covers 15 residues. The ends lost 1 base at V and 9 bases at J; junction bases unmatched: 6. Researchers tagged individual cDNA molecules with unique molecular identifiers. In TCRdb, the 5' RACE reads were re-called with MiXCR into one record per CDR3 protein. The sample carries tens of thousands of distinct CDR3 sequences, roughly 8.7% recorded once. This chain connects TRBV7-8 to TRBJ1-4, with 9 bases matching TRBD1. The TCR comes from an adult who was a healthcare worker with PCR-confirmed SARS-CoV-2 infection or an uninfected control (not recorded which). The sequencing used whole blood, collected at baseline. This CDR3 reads CASSLGGQGIKKLFF. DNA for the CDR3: TGTGCCAGCAGCTTAGGGGGACAGGGAATAAAAAAACTGTTTTTT. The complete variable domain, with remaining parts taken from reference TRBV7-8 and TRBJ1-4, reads GAGVSQSPRYKVAKRGQDVALRCDPISGHVSLFWYQQALGQGPEFLTYFQNEAQLDKSGLPSDRFFAERPEGSVSTLKIQRTQQEDSAVYLCASSLGGQGIKKLFFGSGTQLSVL.